These T cell receptor beta chains were read from a single sample in a study of blood T cell repertoires in COVID-19. Clones were read by immunoSEQ multiplex PCR, and TCRdb kept only the in-frame ones, dropping some. Among about 290,000 clones listed, roughly 86% were seen once. The sequenced sample was peripheral blood. These receptors all come from a young woman with COVID-19, enrolled during active disease. Both conserved end residues are part of each CDR3. The D gene is left open where the match is weak. A row's size may be missing; if present it is once, few, many or a size class.

-	TRBD2	TRBV19	TRBJ2-1	TGTGCCAGTAGTCATGGCGGGGGGATATACAATGAGCAGTTCTTC	CASSHGGGIYNEQFF
-	-	TRBV19	TRBJ1-2	TGTGCCAGTAGTATGCCGAAGACAGCTAACTATGGCTACACCTTC	CASSMPKTANYGYTF
-	-	TRBV13	TRBJ2-7	TGTGCCAGCAGTCCGGGGGTAGGGCAATCCTACGAGCAGTACTTC	CASSPGVGQSYEQYF
-	-	TRBV6-4	TRBJ2-3	TGTGCCAGCAGTGACGGGGCAAGGGAAGCAGATACGCAGTATTTT	CASSDGAREADTQYF
-	-	TRBV5-4	TRBJ2-3	TGTGCCAGCAGCTTGGAGCCGGGGATTAGCACAGATACGCAGTATTTT	CASSLEPGISTDTQYF
few	-	TRBV15	TRBJ1-4	TGTGCCACCAGCAGAGATCTTGGGGGCACTAATGAAAAACTGTTTTTT	CATSRDLGGTNEKLFF
-	TRBD1	TRBV2	TRBJ1-4	TGTGCCAGCAGTCCTCCGGGACAGGGGAACGAAAAACTGTTTTTT	CASSPPGQGNEKLFF
many	-	TRBV18	TRBJ1-1	TGTGCCAGCTCACCAGAGACCAGAGGGACTGAAGCTTTCTTT	CASSPETRGTEAFF
-	TRBD1	TRBV7-2	TRBJ1-1	TGTGCCAGCAGCGATACAGGGGTAATGAACACTGAAGCTTTCTTT	CASSDTGVMNTEAFF
-	-	TRBV21-1	TRBJ1-5	TGTGCCAGCAGCAAAGCGACAGCTTGGTACCAGCCCCAGCATTTT	CASSKATAWYQPQHF
-	TRBD1	TRBV24-1	TRBJ1-5	TGTGCCACCTCACAGGGGACGGATAGCAATCAGCCCCAGCATTTT	CATSQGTDSNQPQHF
-	-	TRBV4-1	TRBJ1-5	TGCGCCAGCAGCCACGGACACGGGCAGCCCCAGCATTTT	CASSHGHGQPQHF
-	TRBD2	TRBV9	TRBJ2-1	TGTGCCAGCAGCTACGCAGCGGGGGGGGTCTCCTACAATGAGCAGTTCTTC	CASSYAAGGVSYNEQFF
once	-	TRBV4-1	TRBJ1-1	TGCGCCAGCAGCCAGATGGGCCTTAACACTGAAGCTTTCTTT	CASSQMGLNTEAFF
-	-	TRBV10-3	TRBJ1-1	TGTGCCATCAGATCGGGCGAGGGAGACACTGAAGCTTTCTTT	CAIRSGEGDTEAFF
-	-	TRBV6-5	TRBJ2-1	TGTGCCAGCAGTTACTATCGTACGGGAGCCCGCGATGAGCAGTTCTTC	CASSYYRTGARDEQFF
-	-	TRBV11-2	TRBJ2-2	TGTGCCAGCAGCTTTGCCTTGGGGGGCACCGGGGAGCTGTTTTTT	CASSFALGGTGELFF
-	-	TRBV11-2	TRBJ1-2	TGTGCCAGCAGCTTCGGGGATGGCTACACCTTC	CASSFGDGYTF
-	TRBD1	TRBV29-1	TRBJ1-2	TGCAGCGTTGAAGATGGGACAGGGGGCCACCTCTATGGCTACACCTTC	CSVEDGTGGHLYGYTF
-	TRBD1	TRBV4-1	TRBJ1-2	TGCGCCAGCAGCCAAGATGGGTTTGGGACAGGGGTCGGCTACACCTTC	CASSQDGFGTGVGYTF
-	TRBD1	TRBV5-4	TRBJ1-1	TGTGCCAGCAGCGGACAGGGGGCGAACACTGAAGCTTTCTTT	CASSGQGANTEAFF
few	TRBD2	TRBV6-5	TRBJ2-1	TGTGCCAGCAGCGTCAGCGGGGGGGAATACAATGAGCAGTTCTTC	CASSVSGGEYNEQFF
-	-	TRBV3-1/TRBV3-2	TRBJ1-2	TGTGCCAGCAGCCAGGGACGCGGGGACTATGGCTACACCTTC	CASSQGRGDYGYTF
-	TRBD2	TRBV5-1	TRBJ2-5	TGCGCCAGCAGCTTGTTCGGGGAGGGGCAAGAGACCCAGTACTTC	CASSLFGEGQETQYF
-	-	TRBV14	TRBJ1-1	TGTGCCAGCAGATCACAGGTAAACACTGAAGCTTTCTTT	CASRSQVNTEAFF
-	TRBD1	TRBV29-1	TRBJ2-3	TGCAGCGCCGCGGGTATGGAGGACAGGGGAGCTACGCAGTATTTT	CSAAGMEDRGATQYF
-	TRBD2	TRBV11-2	TRBJ2-1	TGTGCCAGCAGCTTAAGACCTACTAGCGGGGGACGAAATGAGCAGTTCTTC	CASSLRPTSGGRNEQFF
-	-	TRBV9	TRBJ1-3	TGTGCCAGCAGCGTAGGGAGCTCTGGAAACACCATATATTTT	CASSVGSSGNTIYF
-	TRBD1	TRBV6-4	TRBJ2-1	TGTGCCAGCAGTGACTCCCCCATCCTACAGGGGTTTTACAATGAGCAGTTCTTC	CASSDSPILQGFYNEQFF
once	-	TRBV19	TRBJ1-1	TGTGCCAGTAGTATTAAGGGGCTCCTCTACATGAACACTGAAGCTTTCTTT	CASSIKGLLYMNTEAFF
-	-	TRBV10-2	TRBJ2-6	TGCGCCAGCGGGGCAGGGGCCGGGGCCAACGTCCTGACTTTC	CASGAGAGANVLTF
-	TRBD1	TRBV4-1	TRBJ2-7	TGCGCCAGCAGCCTTACCCTCGGGACAGCCTACGAGCAGTACTTC	CASSLTLGTAYEQYF
-	TRBD1	TRBV12-3/TRBV12-4	TRBJ1-4	TGTGCCAGCCTTCAGGGGGGCGCGGGGTTGGGATTTTTT	CASLQGGAGLGFF
once	TRBD2	TRBV19	TRBJ2-1	TGTGCCAGTAGGCTAGCGGGGAACAATGAGCAGTTCTTC	CASRLAGNNEQFF
-	-	TRBV2	TRBJ2-7	TGTGCCAGCCTAGTACCGGGAGCCTACGAGCAGTACTTC	CASLVPGAYEQYF
-	TRBD1	TRBV29-1	TRBJ1-1	TGCAGCGTTGTATCCTGGGACAGGGGGCTTCGGGCTGAAGCTTTCTTT	CSVVSWDRGLRAEAFF
once	TRBD1	TRBV5-1	TRBJ1-2	TGCGCCAGCAGCTTAGGGACAGGGAGCTATGGCTACACCTTC	CASSLGTGSYGYTF
-	-	TRBV13	TRBJ2-7	TGTGCCAGCAGCCCCCTCCTCAGCGCCAGTGACTACGAGCAGTACTTC	CASSPLLSASDYEQYF
-	-	TRBV28	TRBJ1-5	TGTGCCAGCAGTTTATTTGGGGGGTATGGGGAACAGCCCCAGCATTTT	CASSLFGGYGEQPQHF
once	TRBD2	TRBV10-2	TRBJ2-2	TGCGCCAGCAGTGATTCGATACTAGCGATGAACACCGGGGAGCTGTTTTTT	CASSDSILAMNTGELFF
-	TRBD1	TRBV4-1	TRBJ1-6	TGCGCCAGCAGACCCTACAGGGGACAAGTGAATTCACCCCTCCACTTT	CASRPYRGQVNSPLHF
-	TRBD1	TRBV5-1	TRBJ2-7	TGCGCCAGCAGCTTCAGGGGGACAGGGGCTGTCGAGCAGTACTTC	CASSFRGTGAVEQYF
-	TRBD1	TRBV4-1	TRBJ1-4	TGCGCCAGCAGTAGACAGGGGGCAACTAATGAAAAACTGTTTTTT	CASSRQGATNEKLFF
-	TRBD1	TRBV4-1	TRBJ2-7	TGCGCCAGCAGCCAAGGACAGGGGTTGTCCTACGAGCAGTACTTC	CASSQGQGLSYEQYF
-	-	TRBV5-1	TRBJ2-1	TGCGCCAGCAGCTTGTATCAGGGTGAGAATGAGCAGTTCTTC	CASSLYQGENEQFF
-	TRBD2	TRBV3-1/TRBV3-2	TRBJ2-2	TGTGCCAGCAGGACCAGCGCGGGGGGCTTCACCGGGGAGCTGTTTTTT	CASRTSAGGFTGELFF
-	-	TRBV6-5	TRBJ1-1	TGTGCCAGCAGTTACTCTGGAGGTTACACTGAAGCTTTCTTT	CASSYSGGYTEAFF
few	-	TRBV11-2	TRBJ1-4	TGTGCCAGCAGCTTTCAGGGATTGACTAATGAAAAACTGTTTTTT	CASSFQGLTNEKLFF
-	-	TRBV27	TRBJ1-3	TGTGCCAGCAGTCCCCTGGGGGGCTCTGGAAACACCATATATTTT	CASSPLGGSGNTIYF
-	-	TRBV5-5	TRBJ2-5	TGTGCCAGCAGCTTGGATCCTGGCGGGGGCCTCCAAGAGACCCAGTACTTC	CASSLDPGGGLQETQYF
once	TRBD1	TRBV7-2	TRBJ2-7	TGTGCCAGCAGCTTAGCGCGCGGGACAGGGGCCTTACCACTAAGATACGAGCAGTACTTC	CASSLARGTGALPLRYEQYF
-	-	TRBV6-5	TRBJ2-2	TGTGCCAGCAGTTTCCTGACAGAGTCACGGGAGCTGTTTTTT	CASSFLTESRELFF
-	TRBD2	TRBV6-5	TRBJ2-2	TGTGCCAGCAGTTCTAGCGGGGGGGGTACCGGGGAGCTGTTTTTT	CASSSSGGGTGELFF
-	-	TRBV10-2	TRBJ2-7	TGCGCCAGCAGTGAGTGGCAGGAGCAGTACTTC	CASSEWQEQYF
-	-	TRBV18	TRBJ2-5	TGTGCCAGCTCTCGACGGGACTTCCAAGAGACCCAGTACTTC	CASSRRDFQETQYF